These T cell receptor beta chains were read from a single sample in a study of CD8+ T cells in alopecia areata. Assay: immunoSEQ multiplex PCR; the TCRdb copy retains only in-frame clones and omits some. Here the sample spans 90,000 to 150,000 clones, about 61% being singletons. Sequences were derived from CD8+ T cells sorted from blood, sampled at week 4, from a patient treated with tofacitinib. Every receptor here comes from a human donor with alopecia areata. Each CDR3 is given with its conserved first and last residue. Fields, in order: V gene, J gene, D gene, clone size, CDR3 DNA, CDR3 protein. D genes are given only for firm matches. Rows may omit the clone size; those that give it use once, few, many or a size class.

V: TRBV7-9
J: TRBJ2-7
D: -
size: few
DNA: TGTGCCAGCAGCCCAACAACCAGGGGCGAAGAGTACTTC
CDR3: CASSPTTRGEEYF

V: TRBV29-1
J: TRBJ2-1
D: -
size: -
DNA: TGCAGCGTTCCAAGGACAGAGCAGAGCAGCTCCTACAATGAGCAGTTCTTC
CDR3: CSVPRTEQSSSYNEQFF

V: TRBV15
J: TRBJ2-5
D: -
size: -
DNA: TGTGCCACCAGTCTTGACCTTGTTGAGACCCAGTACTTC
CDR3: CATSLDLVETQYF

V: TRBV29-1
J: TRBJ2-7
D: -
size: -
DNA: TGCAGCGCCCGGACAGCCCTCTACGAGCAGTACTTC
CDR3: CSARTALYEQYF

V: TRBV4-2
J: TRBJ2-2
D: -
size: -
DNA: TGTGCCAGCAGCCAAGATACTGGGGAGCTGTTTTTT
CDR3: CASSQDTGELFF

V: TRBV28
J: TRBJ2-7
D: -
size: -
DNA: TGTGCCAGCAGTTTTGTGGACAGCTACGAGCAGTACTTC
CDR3: CASSFVDSYEQYF

V: TRBV29-1
J: TRBJ2-1
D: TRBD1
size: -
DNA: TGCAGCGTTGAAGATCGAAGGGGGCGAGGAAATGAGCAGTTCTTC
CDR3: CSVEDRRGRGNEQFF

V: TRBV13
J: TRBJ2-5
D: -
size: -
DNA: TGTGCCAGCAGCAATGGAGAGACCCAGTACTTC
CDR3: CASSNGETQYF

V: TRBV30
J: TRBJ2-7
D: -
size: -
DNA: TGTGCCTGGAGTGGCAGCTACGAGCAGTACTTC
CDR3: CAWSGSYEQYF

V: TRBV11-2
J: TRBJ2-5
D: -
size: few
DNA: TGTGCCAGCAGCTTGGGTAACCCTCAAGAGACCCAGTACTTC
CDR3: CASSLGNPQETQYF

V: TRBV27
J: TRBJ1-5
D: TRBD1
size: -
DNA: TGTGCCACCTCGCCTCAGGACAGGGGTCAGCCCCAGCATTTT
CDR3: CATSPQDRGQPQHF

V: TRBV19
J: TRBJ2-7
D: -
size: few
DNA: TGTGCCAGTTCCTTCGGATCAGCCTACGAGCAGTACTTC
CDR3: CASSFGSAYEQYF

V: TRBV29-1
J: TRBJ2-3
D: -
size: -
DNA: TGCAGCGTTGATAGGGATGAAGATACGCAGTATTTT
CDR3: CSVDRDEDTQYF

V: TRBV5-6
J: TRBJ2-2
D: -
size: -
DNA: TGTGCCAGCAGCTTGAGCGGGGAGCTGTTTTTT
CDR3: CASSLSGELFF

V: TRBV5-4
J: TRBJ2-1
D: -
size: once
DNA: TGCGCCAGCAGCCAAGATTTTCTCGATGAGCAGTTCTTC
CDR3: CASSQDFLDEQFF

V: TRBV7-2
J: TRBJ2-3
D: TRBD2
size: -
DNA: TGTGCCAGCAGCCGGGGGGACTCCACAGATACGCAGTATTTT
CDR3: CASSRGDSTDTQYF

V: TRBV30
J: TRBJ1-5
D: -
size: -
DNA: TGTGCCTGGAGCGCAGATAGCAATCAGCCCCAGCATTTT
CDR3: CAWSADSNQPQHF

V: TRBV5-1
J: TRBJ2-3
D: TRBD2
size: once
DNA: TGCGCCAGCAGCTTGGTGCTAGCGGGGGGGCCTGCTGAAACAGATACGCAGTATTTT
CDR3: CASSLVLAGGPAETDTQYF

V: TRBV30
J: TRBJ2-7
D: -
size: few
DNA: TGTGCCTGGAGTGTGGGCAACTCCTACGAGCAGTACTTC
CDR3: CAWSVGNSYEQYF

V: TRBV29-1
J: TRBJ2-3
D: -
size: few
DNA: TGCAGCGTCCAGAGGGAGGTTGGCACAGATACGCAGTATTTT
CDR3: CSVQREVGTDTQYF

V: TRBV29-1
J: TRBJ1-1
D: TRBD1
size: -
DNA: TGCAGCGTTGGTACAGGGGAAACTGAAGCTTTCTTT
CDR3: CSVGTGETEAFF

V: TRBV29-1
J: TRBJ1-1
D: -
size: -
DNA: TGCAGCGTTGAAGTTGAGGTCCCTGAAGCTTTCTTT
CDR3: CSVEVEVPEAFF

V: TRBV7-9
J: TRBJ2-7
D: -
size: -
DNA: TGTGCCAGCAGCCCATCGGGGGTCATCTACCCACAGTACTTC
CDR3: CASSPSGVIYPQYF

V: TRBV7-9
J: TRBJ1-6
D: -
size: -
DNA: TGTGCCAGCAGCTTAGGAGGGTTGGGGGGGTCACCCCTCCACTTT
CDR3: CASSLGGLGGSPLHF

V: TRBV30
J: TRBJ2-1
D: -
size: -
DNA: TGTGCCTGGAGTGTCGGGTCTAATGAGCAGTTCTTC
CDR3: CAWSVGSNEQFF

V: TRBV25-1
J: TRBJ1-2
D: -
size: few
DNA: TGTGCCAGCAGTGAAAGAGGGGAGGGTCTTTATGGCTACACCTTC
CDR3: CASSERGEGLYGYTF

V: TRBV2
J: TRBJ2-3
D: TRBD2
size: -
DNA: TGTGCCAGCAGTGAAACACTTCTAGCGGGGGGCCCCACAGATACGCAGTATTTT
CDR3: CASSETLLAGGPTDTQYF